The clone carrying this TCR beta chain was counted many times. The antigen remains unidentified. These data originate in a study of post-analysis software for immune sequencing data. The wider study: Included courses were relapsing-remitting and secondary progressive multiple sclerosis; progressive-relapsing multiple sclerosis was also included.

Study findings and constraints: Patients showed TRBV5-6, TRBV5-1 and TRBV20-1 among four to six TRBV segments more frequent than in controls. When the samples were clustered directly with F measure, those that had been prepared in the same batch showed strong co-clustering. For normalized Chao1 diversity, multiple sclerosis patients scored significantly lower than controls did.

Unique molecular identifiers had been added to the TCR beta cDNA libraries. TCRdb called the PCR reads again in MiXCR, with one record for every CDR3 protein. The sample carries fewer than 550,000 distinct CDR3 sequences, under 40% recorded once. Trimming left V 3 bases short and J 1 base short, with 9 bases between. The length of the CDR3 is 14 residues. Per the germline V gene, CDR1 is MNHEY and CDR2 is SMNVEV (reference sequence). Sequencing was performed on blood. The receptor's source is a girl between 2 and 17 years old with multiple sclerosis. This rearrangement joins TRBV27 to TRBJ1-1; D gene unclear. The CDR3 reads CASSLRLGNTEAFF. In nucleotides, the CDR3 is TGTGCCAGCAGTTTGAGACTAGGGAACACTGAAGCTTTCTTT.